What follows are 24 T cell receptor beta chains derived from one specimen sequenced in a study of PD-1 blockade in mismatch repair-deficient tumors. This table comes from immunoSEQ multiplex PCR, and its TCRdb copy is limited to in-frame clones, with some not included. This table has roughly 130,000 clones, roughly 90% appearing once. Sequenced material: peripheral blood, taken approximately 73 weeks after starting pembrolizumab. The receptors come from an adult with mismatch repair-deficient cancer.

The CDR3: CASSANRAHQETQYF. CDR3 bases: TGTGCCAGCAGTGCTAACAGGGCCCACCAAGAGACCCAGTACTTC. The V call is TRBV28, the J call TRBJ2-5; the D gene is possibly TRBD1 (6 bases). The V gene's germline CDR1 is MDHEN and CDR2 SYDVKM. The CDR3 totals 15 residues. V was clipped by 5 bases and J by 0 bases, with 13 bases between them.

The chain carries TRBV5-4 and TRBJ2-3, with a weak D call TRBD2 (6 bases). The V gene's germline CDR1 is SGHNT and CDR2 YYREEE (reference sequence). The CDR3 extends over 16 amino acids. V shed 4 bases and J shed 2 bases, with 17 bases lying between them. In DNA form, the CDR3 reads TGTGCCAGCAGCCGGGGGACTGGCGGAGTCACAGATACGCAGTATTTT. Amino acid sequence: CASSRGTGGVTDTQYF.

This clone was seen more than once but under ten times. The chain links TRBV6-5 to TRBJ2-2; no firm D call. V was trimmed by 0 bases and J by 1 base, leaving 3 bases between them. CDR3 length: 14 amino acids. CDR1 and CDR2 from the germline V gene are MNHEY and SVGAGI. Written as DNA, the CDR3 is TGTGCCAGCAGTTACTCCTGGAACACCGGGGAGCTGTTTTTT. It encodes CASSYSWNTGELFF.

The rearrangement links TRBV10-3 to TRBJ1-5, with TRBD1 as a possible D gene (6 bases). V lost 4 bases, J lost 2 bases, and 15 bases lay in between. CDR3 length equals 16 residues. The V gene's germline CDR1 is ENHRY and CDR2 SYGVKD. CDR3 protein: CAISAGPRGGNQPQHF. The DNA of the CDR3 is TGTGCCATCAGTGCCGGACCCAGGGGAGGCAATCAGCCCCAGCATTTT.

The J gene is TRBJ1-2, the V gene TRBV6-1; 7 bases match TRBD1. V dropped 1 base and J dropped 6; count of bases not matched to a gene: 2. The CDR3 sequence is 13 residues long. From germline, CDR1 is MNHNS and CDR2 SASEGT. CDR3 protein: CASSEGQGNGYTF. The CDR3 bases are TGTGCCAGCAGTGAAGGACAGGGAAATGGCTACACCTTC.

V is TRBV6-6 and J is TRBJ2-6; D is perhaps TRBD1 (6 bases). The CDR3 loop spans 12 amino acids. CDR1 is MNHNY, CDR2 SVGAGI, per germline (reference sequence). V was cut by 10 bases and J by 6 bases, with 10 bases left in between. Here the CDR3 DNA reads TGTGCCACAGAGGGGGAGGCCAACGTCCTGACTTTC. Translated, it gives CATEGEANVLTF.

The V gene is TRBV7-9, the J gene TRBJ1-3, with D maybe TRBD1 (5 bases). Germline loops: CDR1 SEHNR, CDR2 FQNEAQ (reference sequence). The V end was cut by 4 bases, the J end by 3 bases, with 13 bases between. CDR3 size: 15 residues. CDR3 sequence reads: CASSSSGLVGNTIYF. The CDR3 region has the DNA TGTGCCAGCAGCTCATCAGGGTTAGTTGGAAACACCATATATTTT.

This sequence joins TRBV27 and TRBJ2-7; D ambiguous. This CDR3 has 11 residues. CDR1 and CDR2 from the germline V gene are MNHEY and SMNVEV (reference sequence). V gave up 9 bases and J gave up 5 bases, with 11 bases separating them. CDR3 amino acids: CASGRFNEQYF. For the CDR3, the DNA is TGTGCCAGTGGCAGGTTCAACGAGCAGTACTTC.

This clone was counted only a few times. This rearrangement joins TRBV30 to TRBJ1-5, with 8 bases fitting TRBD1. This CDR3 has 15 residues. Germline trimming cut 3 bases from V and 6 bases from J; bases unmatched to any gene: 10. In germline, CDR1 is GTSNPN, CDR2 SVGIG (reference sequence). CDR3 sequence: CAWSRGQGSSQPQHF. The CDR3, as DNA: TGTGCCTGGAGCAGGGGGCAGGGGAGTAGTCAGCCCCAGCATTTT.

The V call is TRBV5-1, the J call TRBJ1-2; a weak D match, TRBD1 (6 bases). The CDR3 has 14 residues. V was pared by 4 bases and J by 8 bases, with 18 bases between. Per germline, CDR1 SGHRS and CDR2 YFSETQ. The CDR3: CASSLLGGRKGYTF. CDR3 bases: TGCGCCAGCAGCCTGCTAGGGGGGCGGAAGGGCTACACCTTC. The full variable domain, with the rest looked up from reference TRBV5-1 and TRBJ1-2, is KAGVTQTPRYLIKTRGQQVTLSCSPISGHRSVSWYQQTPGQGLQFLFEYFSETQRNKGNFPGRFSGRQFSNSRSEMNVSTLELGDSALYLCASSLLGGRKGYTFGSGTRLTVV.

The gene calls are TRBV5-1 and TRBJ2-6; D is uncertain. V lost 2 bases to trimming and J lost 0 bases, with 6 bases between them. Germline V lookup: CDR1 SGHRS, CDR2 YFSETQ. CDR3 length equals 15 residues. Here the CDR3 reads CASSLGDSGANVLTF. Written as DNA, the CDR3 is TGCGCCAGCAGCTTAGGAGACTCTGGGGCCAACGTCCTGACTTTC.

V and J are TRBV11-3 and TRBJ2-7, with a possible D match to TRBD1 (5 bases). The ends were cut back, 1 base at V and 0 bases at J, with 10 bases in the middle. The CDR3 covers 15 residues. Germline-derived CDR1 and CDR2 are SGHNT and YENEEA. The DNA of the CDR3 is TGTGCCAGCAGCTTAGGGCAGGGAACCTCCTACGAGCAGTACTTC. It translates to CASSLGQGTSYEQYF.

J is TRBJ2-7 and V is TRBV4-3; D is perhaps TRBD1 (6 bases). V lost 0 bases and J 7 bases, leaving 10 bases between the germline ends. This CDR3 has 13 residues. Germline CDR1 LGHNA, CDR2 YSLEER. CDR3: CASSQEAGEEQYF. CDR3 DNA sequence: TGCGCCAGCAGCCAAGAGGCAGGGGAAGAGCAGTACTTC.

The rearrangement links TRBV12-5 to TRBJ2-3; 9 bases fit TRBD1. The junction had 9 bases not matched to a gene; V was cut back by 3 bases and J by 2 bases. This CDR3 has 17 residues. Germline CDR1 reads LGHNT; CDR2 reads FRNRAP. The CDR3 nucleotides read TGTGCTAGTGGTTTCCAAACGGACAGGGGACTCACAGATACGCAGTATTTT. Translation: CASGFQTDRGLTDTQYF.

The chain recombines TRBV2 with TRBJ2-6; D possibly matches TRBD1 or TRBD2 (5 bases each). V gave up 6 bases and J gave up 3 bases, with 12 bases separating them. CDR3 size: 15 residues. Germline assignment: CDR1 SNHLY and CDR2 FYNNEI. Written as DNA, the CDR3 is TGTGCCAGCAGCGGGGCGAGGGTTGGGGCCAACGTCCTGACTTTC. Its protein product is CASSGARVGANVLTF.

This chain uses TRBV4-2 with TRBJ2-2; D might be TRBD2 (6 bases). Between the trimmed V and J ends, which lost 1 base and 3 bases, there was a span of 18 bases. The CDR3 contains 18 residues. Per the germline V gene, CDR1 is LGHNA and CDR2 is YNFKEQ. CDR3 nucleotide sequence: TGTGCCAGCAGCCAAGGGGTAGGCGGGACCTTTGACACCGGGGAGCTGTTTTTT. Translated: CASSQGVGGTFDTGELFF.

The chain has TRBV18 and TRBJ1-3; D call uncertain. The germline V gene has CDR1 KGHSH and CDR2 LQKENI. This CDR3 contains 15 residues. V was pared by 3 bases and J by 1 base, with 10 bases between. For the CDR3, the DNA is TGTGCCAGCTCACCCTCCAGCGGTTCTGGAAACACCATATATTTT. Translating gives CASSPSSGSGNTIYF.

The chain has TRBV11-2 and TRBJ2-1; possible D gene TRBD2, 6 bases. V was cut by 2 bases and J by 8 bases, with 16 bases left in between. Germline-derived CDR1 and CDR2 are SGHAT and FQNNGV. The CDR3 spans 15 residues. The CDR3 reads CASSLWDSAVYEQFF. The CDR3 bases are TGTGCCAGCAGCTTATGGGACTCCGCTGTCTATGAGCAGTTCTTC.

The table lists this clone with a few counts. The chain joins TRBV6-6 to TRBJ2-5; D possibly corresponds to TRBD1 (6 bases). V lost 2 bases to trimming and J lost 5 bases, with 12 bases between them. This CDR3 is 14 amino acids long. Germline V gene sequence: CDR1 MNHNY, CDR2 SVGAGI (reference sequence). CDR3 sequence reads: CASSYTTGYETQYF. The CDR3 coding sequence is TGTGCCAGCAGTTACACGACAGGATACGAGACCCAGTACTTC.

The chain combines TRBV5-1 with TRBJ2-7; TRBD1 agrees at 8 bases. The CDR3 sequence is 15 residues long. Germline CDR1 is SGHRS and CDR2 is YFSETQ. V gave up 0 bases and J gave up 5 bases; unmatched junction bases: 7. CDR3 amino acids: CASSLEQGGGHEQYF. CDR3 nucleotides: TGCGCCAGCAGCTTGGAACAGGGGGGAGGCCACGAGCAGTACTTC. Full variable domain (remainder filled in from reference TRBV5-1 and TRBJ2-7): KAGVTQTPRYLIKTRGQQVTLSCSPISGHRSVSWYQQTPGQGLQFLFEYFSETQRNKGNFPGRFSGRQFSNSRSEMNVSTLELGDSALYLCASSLEQGGGHEQYFGPGTRLTVT.

The chain combines TRBV7-2 with TRBJ2-2, with TRBD2 as a possible D gene (6 bases). The CDR3 totals 15 residues. Germline V gives CDR1 SGHTA, CDR2 FQGNSA. Trimming removed 1 base from V and 10 bases from J, with 16 bases in between. The chain's CDR3 is CASSLVGGALVELFF. CDR3 bases: TGTGCCAGCAGCTTAGTCGGCGGGGCGCTGGTGGAGCTGTTTTTT.

The chain joins TRBV11-3 to TRBJ2-2, with 12 positions matching TRBD2. The CDR3 runs to 18 residues. The J segment lost 2 bases and the V segment lost 4 bases, leaving 8 bases of the junction unmatched. CDR1 is SGHNT, CDR2 YENEEA, per germline. The CDR3 DNA follows: TGTGCCAGCAGCTCGGTCGCTAGCGGGAGGGCCAACACCGGGGAGCTGTTTTTT. Translated: CASSSVASGRANTGELFF. The variable domain in full, with the rest retrieved from reference TRBV11-3 and TRBJ2-2, is EAGVVQSPRYKIIEKKQPVAFWCNPISGHNTLYWYLQNLGQGPELLIRYENEEAVDDSQLPKDRFSAERLKGVDSTLKIQPAELGDSAVYLCASSSVASGRANTGELFFGEGSRLTVL.

This chain links TRBV10-3 with TRBJ2-5; possible D gene TRBD2, 6 bases. V shed 3 bases and J shed 4 bases, with 15 bases lying between them. The length of the CDR3 is 15 residues. Germline lookup yields CDR1 ENHRY and CDR2 SYGVKD. The CDR3 here is CAISDGRAGIETQYF. In DNA, the CDR3 is TGTGCCATCAGTGATGGTCGGGCGGGAATAGAGACCCAGTACTTC.

CDR3 region: CASSLTWGRGHEQFF. The CDR3 region has the DNA TGTGCCAGCAGTTTAACTTGGGGCAGGGGCCATGAGCAGTTCTTC. This chain joins TRBV27 and TRBJ2-1, with D perhaps matching TRBD1 (6 bases). The V end lost 2 bases, the J end lost 8 bases, and 16 bases lay between the germline ends. In germline, CDR1 is MNHEY, CDR2 SMNVEV (reference sequence). The CDR3 length is 15 residues.